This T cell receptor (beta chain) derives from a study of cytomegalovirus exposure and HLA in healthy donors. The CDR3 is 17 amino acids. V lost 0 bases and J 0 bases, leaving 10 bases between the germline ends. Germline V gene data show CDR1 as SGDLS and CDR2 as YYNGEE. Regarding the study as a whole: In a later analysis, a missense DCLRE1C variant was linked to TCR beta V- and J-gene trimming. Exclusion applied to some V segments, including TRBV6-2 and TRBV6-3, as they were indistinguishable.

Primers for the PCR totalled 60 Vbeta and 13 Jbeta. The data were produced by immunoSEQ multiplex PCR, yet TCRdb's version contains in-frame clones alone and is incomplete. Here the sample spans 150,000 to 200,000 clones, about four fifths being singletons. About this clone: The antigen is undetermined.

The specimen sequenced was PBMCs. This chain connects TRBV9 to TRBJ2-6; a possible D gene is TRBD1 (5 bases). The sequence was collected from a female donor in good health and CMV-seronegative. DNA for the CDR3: TGTGCCAGCAGCGTAGCCAAACAGGTCTCTGGGGCCAACGTCCTGACTTTC. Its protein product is CASSVAKQVSGANVLTF.